A selection of T cell receptor beta chains follows, all from one sample in a study of control samples from healthy donors and cancer patients. Only in-frame clones appear in the TCRdb table, and some are missing; sequencing was by immunoSEQ multiplex PCR. The sample holds tens of thousands of clones, 85% to 90% seen once. Sample: PBMCs. Receptor source: a man between 60 and 75 years old with colorectal cancer. The CDR3 runs from the conserved cysteine through the conserved F or W. Each record gives: D gene, clone size, J gene, V gene, CDR3 DNA, CDR3 protein. The D gene is left open where the match is weak. The size of a clone is reported for some rows only, either as once, few or many, or as a class for expanded clones.

d_gene: NA
abundance: NA
j_gene: TRBJ2-7
v_gene: TRBV7-6
CDR3nt: TGTGCCAGCAGCACTGGACCCCCGGGACTTGGGGAGCAGTACTTC
CDR3aa: CASSTGPPGLGEQYF

d_gene: NA
abundance: NA
j_gene: TRBJ1-5
v_gene: TRBV7-2
CDR3nt: TGTGCCAGCAGCTTAGCCGCCCCCGGCCAGCCCCAGCATTTT
CDR3aa: CASSLAAPGQPQHF

d_gene: NA
abundance: NA
j_gene: TRBJ2-7
v_gene: TRBV7-2
CDR3nt: TGTGCCAGCAGCAAGGGGCTAGCCGGCTCCTACGAGCAGTACTTC
CDR3aa: CASSKGLAGSYEQYF

d_gene: TRBD1
abundance: NA
j_gene: TRBJ2-1
v_gene: TRBV27
CDR3nt: TGTGCCAGCAGTTTTTGGGGACAGGAGTACAATGAGCAGTTCTTC
CDR3aa: CASSFWGQEYNEQFF

d_gene: NA
abundance: NA
j_gene: TRBJ2-1
v_gene: TRBV5-6
CDR3nt: TGTGCCAGCAGCTTGGAACAGGGATCTATATACAATGAGCAGTTCTTC
CDR3aa: CASSLEQGSIYNEQFF

d_gene: NA
abundance: NA
j_gene: TRBJ1-2
v_gene: TRBV6-5
CDR3nt: TGTGCCAGCAGTTACTCTCTCGGGGCAGGGAACTATGGCTACACCTTC
CDR3aa: CASSYSLGAGNYGYTF

d_gene: NA
abundance: NA
j_gene: TRBJ2-2
v_gene: TRBV30
CDR3nt: TGTGCCTGGAGGCCCGGGACGTACACCGGGGAGCTGTTTTTT
CDR3aa: CAWRPGTYTGELFF

d_gene: NA
abundance: NA
j_gene: TRBJ1-5
v_gene: TRBV6-5
CDR3nt: TGTGCCAGCAGTATAGGGAATCAGCCCCAGCATTTT
CDR3aa: CASSIGNQPQHF

d_gene: NA
abundance: NA
j_gene: TRBJ1-2
v_gene: TRBV29-1
CDR3nt: TGCAGCGTTGTGGCAGGCCTTAACTATGGCTACACCTTC
CDR3aa: CSVVAGLNYGYTF

d_gene: NA
abundance: NA
j_gene: TRBJ1-3
v_gene: TRBV7-9
CDR3nt: TGTGCCAGCAGCTTGGGTCAACCGAACTCTGGAAACACCATATATTTT
CDR3aa: CASSLGQPNSGNTIYF

d_gene: NA
abundance: NA
j_gene: TRBJ1-2
v_gene: TRBV3-1/TRBV3-2
CDR3nt: TGTGCCAGCAGCTGGGACGGTCGTTCGAATGGCTACACCTTC
CDR3aa: CASSWDGRSNGYTF

d_gene: NA
abundance: few
j_gene: TRBJ1-5
v_gene: TRBV24-1
CDR3nt: TGTGCCACCAGTGACCTGGGTGGGAGCAATCAGCCCCAGCATTTT
CDR3aa: CATSDLGGSNQPQHF

d_gene: NA
abundance: NA
j_gene: TRBJ1-1
v_gene: TRBV19
CDR3nt: TGTGCCAGTACTGTGGGCAGAAACACTGAAGCTTTCTTT
CDR3aa: CASTVGRNTEAFF

d_gene: NA
abundance: NA
j_gene: TRBJ1-2
v_gene: TRBV7-6
CDR3nt: TGTGCCAGCAGCTCTGCGGAGAGACTTCTTAACTATGGCTACACCTTC
CDR3aa: CASSSAERLLNYGYTF

d_gene: NA
abundance: NA
j_gene: TRBJ1-5
v_gene: TRBV7-2
CDR3nt: TGTGCCAGCAGCTTAGGGGGGAGAAGCAATCAGCCCCAGCATTTT
CDR3aa: CASSLGGRSNQPQHF

d_gene: NA
abundance: NA
j_gene: TRBJ1-1
v_gene: TRBV7-9
CDR3nt: TGTGCCAGCAGCCCCCAGCCAGTGAACACTGAAGCTTTCTTT
CDR3aa: CASSPQPVNTEAFF

d_gene: TRBD2
abundance: NA
j_gene: TRBJ2-1
v_gene: TRBV18
CDR3nt: TGTGCCAGCTCACTCGGGACTAGCAATGAGCAGTTCTTC
CDR3aa: CASSLGTSNEQFF

d_gene: NA
abundance: NA
j_gene: TRBJ2-3
v_gene: TRBV3-1/TRBV3-2
CDR3nt: TGTGCCAGCAGCCGCCGGGTAGCCTCAGATACGCAGTATTTT
CDR3aa: CASSRRVASDTQYF

d_gene: NA
abundance: NA
j_gene: TRBJ2-7
v_gene: TRBV19
CDR3nt: TGTGCCAGTAGTCACAGGGACTCCTACGAGCAGTACTTC
CDR3aa: CASSHRDSYEQYF

d_gene: NA
abundance: NA
j_gene: TRBJ1-1
v_gene: TRBV7-2
CDR3nt: TGTGCCAGCAGCCCCTTCGGGGGGAGAATGAACACTGAAGCTTTCTTT
CDR3aa: CASSPFGGRMNTEAFF

d_gene: NA
abundance: NA
j_gene: TRBJ1-5
v_gene: TRBV15
CDR3nt: TGTGCCACCAGCAGAGGACGGCCGGCGCCCCAGCATTTT
CDR3aa: CATSRGRPAPQHF

d_gene: NA
abundance: NA
j_gene: TRBJ2-3
v_gene: TRBV18
CDR3nt: TGTGCCAGCTCATCCTTCTTCACCACAGATACGCAGTATTTT
CDR3aa: CASSSFFTTDTQYF

d_gene: NA
abundance: NA
j_gene: TRBJ2-2
v_gene: TRBV5-1
CDR3nt: TGCGCCAGCAGCTTCCAGGTAGACACCGGGGAGCTGTTTTTT
CDR3aa: CASSFQVDTGELFF

d_gene: NA
abundance: NA
j_gene: TRBJ2-3
v_gene: TRBV11-2
CDR3nt: TGTGCCAGCAGCCCCACCGTCGGCACAGATACGCAGTATTTT
CDR3aa: CASSPTVGTDTQYF

d_gene: TRBD1
abundance: once
j_gene: TRBJ1-1
v_gene: TRBV6-2/TRBV6-3
CDR3nt: TGTGCCAGCAGTTCCACCGACAGGGAGGGTGAAGCTTTCTTT
CDR3aa: CASSSTDREGEAFF

d_gene: NA
abundance: NA
j_gene: TRBJ2-1
v_gene: TRBV6-2/TRBV6-3
CDR3nt: TGTGCCAGCAGTTACGAGCCGGGGAGCTCCTACAATGAGCAGTTCTTC
CDR3aa: CASSYEPGSSYNEQFF

d_gene: TRBD2
abundance: NA
j_gene: TRBJ2-3
v_gene: TRBV14
CDR3nt: TGTGCCAGCAGCCCGGGACTACCCCTGGATACGCAGTATTTT
CDR3aa: CASSPGLPLDTQYF

d_gene: NA
abundance: NA
j_gene: TRBJ1-2
v_gene: TRBV28
CDR3nt: TGTGCCAGCAGGGGTTATGTGCGGGATTATGGCTACACCTTC
CDR3aa: CASRGYVRDYGYTF